These 23 T cell receptor beta chains were all obtained from the same sample, sequenced in a study of T cells in Graves' hyperthyroidism and ophthalmopathy. Regions amplified from RNA transcripts were the TCR beta CDR3 regions. HTBI primers were the set used in a first-round RT-PCR of the TCR CDR3. MiXCR, applied by TCRdb to the multiplex PCR reads, yields one record per CDR3 protein. The top ten hold roughly 7.7% of the sample, which has approximately 430,000 distinct CDR3 sequences, around 14% seen once. The sequenced material came from blood. The receptor set was obtained from a young woman with Graves' hyperthyroidism.

Points on this clonotype: This may be a read error: a much more frequent sequence differs by one nucleotide. The chain couples TRBV7-3 to TRBJ2-3; 8 positions match TRBD1. The CDR3 contains 15 residues. From germline, CDR1 is SGHTA and CDR2 FQGTGA. The V segment lost 8 bases and the J segment 0 bases; nucleotides outside the gene matches: 7. DNA of the CDR3: TGTGCCAGCGGCTGGTACAGGGGGAGCACAGATACGCAGTATTTT. Residues: CASGWYRGSTDTQYF.

This clonotype was detected many times. The chain is built from TRBV20-1 and TRBJ2-1, with D possibly matching TRBD2 (6 bases). The CDR3 is 13 amino acids. The V gene's germline CDR1 is DFQATT and CDR2 SNEGSKA (reference sequence). CDR3 amino acids: CCGRRGWRNEQFF. CDR3 sequence (DNA): TGCTGTGGCCGGCGGGGATGGCGCAATGAGCAGTTCTTC.

About this clonotype: At one end the junction does not follow the germline gene, possibly because of a read error. V is TRBV11-1 and J is TRBJ2-2; D remains ambiguous. Germline loops: CDR1 SGHAT, CDR2 FQDESV (reference sequence). The CDR3 has 14 residues. CDR3 sequence reads: CANSLTLNTGELFF. The CDR3 nucleotides are TGTGCCAACAGCTTAACGTTGAACACCGGGGAGCTGTTTTTT.

This clonotype was counted at least ten times. The rearrangement joins TRBV12-3 or TRBV12-4 to TRBJ2-3; D not resolved. The CDR3 has 16 amino acids. V gave up 1 base and J gave up 0 bases, with 11 bases separating them. The DNA for the CDR3 is TGTGCCAGCAGTTTAGGCGGACGGTCTAGCACAGATACGCAGTATTTT. Its translation is CASSLGGRSSTDTQYF.

Many counts were recorded for this clonotype. The CDR3 spells CASSPDRGLVNEQFF. The CDR3 bases are TGTGCCAGCAGCCCAGACAGGGGGCTCGTAAATGAGCAGTTCTTC. The chain couples TRBV7-2 to TRBJ2-1, with 10 bases lining up with TRBD1. Trimming cost V 5 bases and J 7 bases; bases outside gene matches: 8. The germline V gene has CDR1 SGHTA and CDR2 FQGNSA. The CDR3 spans 15 residues.

The chain links TRBV7-9 to TRBJ2-1; possibly TRBD1 or TRBD2 for D (6 bases each). The germline V gene has CDR1 SEHNR and CDR2 FQNEAQ (reference sequence). V was shortened by 5 bases and J by 8 bases, with 16 bases between the two germline ends. CDR3 length: 14 residues. CDR3 protein: CASSKGGGDHEQFF. In nucleotides, the CDR3 is TGTGCCAGCAGCAAAGGGGGAGGAGACCATGAGCAGTTCTTC.

This clonotype was recorded many times. The rearrangement links TRBV2 to TRBJ2-7; perhaps TRBD2 as D (5 bases). CDR1 and CDR2 (germline): SNHLY, FYNNEI. This CDR3 is 14 amino acids long. V lost 6 bases and J lost 2, with 14 bases in between. CDR3 coding DNA: TGTGCCAGCAGCTCACGAGGGCCCACCTACGAGCAGTACTTC. Translating it yields CASSSRGPTYEQYF.

This clonotype was seen a handful of times. J is TRBJ2-1 and V is TRBV5-6; tentative D call: TRBD2 (6 bases). V was clipped by 3 bases and J by 5 bases, with 12 bases between them. The CDR3 length is 14 residues. CDR1 is SGHDT, CDR2 YYEEEE, per germline. The CDR3 nucleotides are TGTGCCAGCAGCTGGCCTAGCGAACACAATGAGCAGTTCTTC. Its translation: CASSWPSEHNEQFF. The full variable domain, with the rest looked up from reference TRBV5-6 and TRBJ2-1, is DAGVTQSPTHLIKTRGQQVTLRCSPKSGHDTVSWYQQALGQGPQFIFQYYEEEERQRGNFPDRFSGHQFPNYSSELNVNALLLGDSALYLCASSWPSEHNEQFFGPGTRLTVL.

At least ten counts were recorded for this clonotype. The V and J genes are TRBV2 and TRBJ2-1; D is perhaps TRBD2 (5 bases). V gave up 3 bases and J gave up 9 bases, with 9 bases separating them. This CDR3 comprises 12 residues. CDR1 and CDR2 (germline): SNHLY, FYNNEI. In nucleotides, the CDR3 is TGTGCCAGCAGTGACCGGGATGCTGAGCAGTTCTTC. Protein product: CASSDRDAEQFF.

This clonotype occurred many times. The chain carries TRBV6-5 and TRBJ2-3; TRBD2 matches at 12 bases. Germline V gene sequence: CDR1 MNHEY, CDR2 SVGAGI. The CDR3 totals 19 residues. Trimming cost V 0 bases and J 0 bases; bases outside gene matches: 7. CDR3 bases: TGTGCCAGCAGTTACTCGCTGGGACTAGCGGGCGGTAGCACAGATACGCAGTATTTT. Its translation: CASSYSLGLAGGSTDTQYF.

Many counts were recorded for this clonotype. The rearrangement links TRBV6-5 to TRBJ2-5; 11 positions match TRBD2. The CDR3 sequence is 16 residues long. V trimming: 0 bases; J trimming: 7 bases; junction bases outside the gene matches: 7. Per germline, CDR1 MNHEY and CDR2 SVGAGI. The CDR3 region is CASSYSSGGAFGTQYF. Here the CDR3 DNA reads TGTGCCAGCAGTTACTCTAGCGGGGGGGCCTTTGGGACCCAGTACTTC.

This clonotype showed up many times. One end of the junction is discordant with germline, which a read error may explain. The chain combines TRBV11-1 with TRBJ2-1, with 7 bases matching TRBD2. The CDR3 spans 17 residues. The germline CDR1 and CDR2 sequences are SGHAT and FQDESV (reference sequence). CDR3 protein: CASSFPYGGSSYNGQFF. In DNA form, the CDR3 reads TGTGCCAGCAGCTTCCCCTATGGCGGGAGCTCCTACAATGGGCAGTTCTTC.

There are many counts of this clonotype. The chain joins TRBV3-1 to TRBJ2-3; D is unclear. Trimming pared 0 bases from V and 1 base from J, leaving 8 bases between. The CDR3 covers 15 residues. The germline V gene encodes CDR1 LGHDT and CDR2 YNNKEL (reference sequence). The CDR3 here is CASSQEDGRTDTQYF. The CDR3 bases are TGTGCCAGCAGCCAAGAGGACGGACGCACAGATACGCAGTATTTT.

This rearrangement joins TRBV5-1 to TRBJ2-7; TRBD1 aligns across 9 bases. After removal of 7 bases from V and 1 base from J, the junction contained 9 bases not matched to a gene. Germline V gene lookup returns CDR1 SGHRS and CDR2 YFSETQ. This CDR3 comprises 15 residues. CDR3 coding DNA: TGCGCCAGCGCCCCCGGGACAGGGATTTCCTACGAGCAGTACTTC. This translates into CASAPGTGISYEQYF.

This clonotype was recorded at least ten times. CDR3: CSARSIGGDRGRYEGYTF. CDR3 DNA sequence: TGCAGTGCTAGATCGATCGGGGGTGACAGGGGGCGTTATGAAGGCTACACCTTC. The rearrangement uses TRBV20-1 and TRBJ1-2; 10 bases are a match to TRBD1. Trimming cost V 2 bases and J 8 bases; bases outside gene matches: 20. Germline CDR1 reads DFQATT; CDR2 reads SNEGSKA (reference sequence). The CDR3 has 18 residues.

This clonotype was seen ten or more times. This sequence joins TRBV12-3 or TRBV12-4 and TRBJ2-2, with 11 bases identical to TRBD2. The CDR3 loop spans 16 amino acids. V shed 5 bases and J 0 bases; nucleotides not matched to a gene: 2. CDR3 sequence (DNA): TGTGCCAGCAGTCCGACTAGCGGGGCGAACACCGGGGAGCTGTTTTTT. This translates into CASSPTSGANTGELFF.

This clonotype was picked up many times. The rearrangement uses TRBV6-2 or TRBV6-3 and TRBJ2-3; D uncertain. Deletions cut 2 bases from V and 4 bases from J, with 13 bases between. This CDR3 contains 15 residues. Looked up from germline, CDR1 is MNHEY and CDR2 is SVGEGT. This chain's CDR3 is CASSYTKMMADTQYF. The CDR3 DNA reads TGTGCCAGCAGTTACACTAAGATGATGGCAGATACGCAGTATTTT.

Ten or more counts support this clonotype. The chain has TRBV12-3 or TRBV12-4 and TRBJ2-3; 10 bases map to TRBD2. The trim removed 3 bases at V and 2 bases at J, leaving 17 bases unmatched. This CDR3 is 20 amino acids long. CDR3 residues: CASSLRPSSGGKPFTDTQYF. The CDR3 nucleotides read TGTGCCAGCAGTTTGAGACCCTCTAGCGGGGGCAAACCATTCACAGATACGCAGTATTTT.

This clonotype was observed many times. The V gene is TRBV20-1, the J gene TRBJ2-1, with 9 bases matching TRBD2. CDR3 length equals 13 residues. The ends lost 5 bases at V and 3 bases at J; junction bases unmatched: 2. The germline CDR1 and CDR2 sequences are DFQATT and SNEGSKA (reference sequence). Here the CDR3 reads CSAGGGDYNEQFF. The CDR3, as DNA: TGCAGTGCTGGCGGGGGGGACTACAATGAGCAGTTCTTC.

This clonotype occurred a few times. The chain has TRBV5-8 and TRBJ1-1; D is perhaps TRBD1 (5 bases). The V end was cut by 4 bases, the J end by 11 bases, with 27 bases between. The CDR3 has 16 amino acids. The germline V gene has CDR1 SGHTS and CDR2 YDEGEE. In DNA, the CDR3 is TGTGCCAGCAGCCTAGAGGGATCCAGGGCCCCCTCGGAGGCTTTCTTT. It is translated as CASSLEGSRAPSEAFF.

The chain employs TRBV6-1 and TRBJ1-6, with D possibly being TRBD1 (5 bases). CDR3 length: 16 residues. CDR1 and CDR2 from the germline V gene are MNHNS and SASEGT. V lost 5 bases and J lost 10, with 21 bases in between. The CDR3 sequence: CASSFDLRQSRSPLHF. CDR3 sequence (DNA): TGTGCCAGCAGTTTCGACCTGAGACAGAGCCGCTCACCCCTCCACTTT.

The chain is built from TRBV11-2 and TRBJ2-3; D is perhaps TRBD1 (5 bases). Germline CDR1 is SGHAT and CDR2 is FQNNGV. This CDR3 is 15 amino acids long. The V end was cut by 5 bases, the J end by 2 bases, with 14 bases between. The CDR3 here is CASSHDSPHTDTQYF. CDR3 sequence (DNA): TGTGCCAGCAGCCATGACAGCCCACACACAGATACGCAGTATTTT.

This clonotype was counted at least ten times. This sequence joins TRBV12-5 and TRBJ2-3; 10 positions match TRBD2. CDR1 LGHNT and CDR2 FRNRAP come from the germline V gene. J lost 7 bases, V lost 5 bases, and 12 bases had no gene match. CDR3 size: 16 residues. The CDR3 sequence: CASGPPSGGAGYTQYF. The DNA of the CDR3 is TGTGCTAGTGGTCCCCCAAGCGGGGGGGCCGGGTATACGCAGTATTTT.